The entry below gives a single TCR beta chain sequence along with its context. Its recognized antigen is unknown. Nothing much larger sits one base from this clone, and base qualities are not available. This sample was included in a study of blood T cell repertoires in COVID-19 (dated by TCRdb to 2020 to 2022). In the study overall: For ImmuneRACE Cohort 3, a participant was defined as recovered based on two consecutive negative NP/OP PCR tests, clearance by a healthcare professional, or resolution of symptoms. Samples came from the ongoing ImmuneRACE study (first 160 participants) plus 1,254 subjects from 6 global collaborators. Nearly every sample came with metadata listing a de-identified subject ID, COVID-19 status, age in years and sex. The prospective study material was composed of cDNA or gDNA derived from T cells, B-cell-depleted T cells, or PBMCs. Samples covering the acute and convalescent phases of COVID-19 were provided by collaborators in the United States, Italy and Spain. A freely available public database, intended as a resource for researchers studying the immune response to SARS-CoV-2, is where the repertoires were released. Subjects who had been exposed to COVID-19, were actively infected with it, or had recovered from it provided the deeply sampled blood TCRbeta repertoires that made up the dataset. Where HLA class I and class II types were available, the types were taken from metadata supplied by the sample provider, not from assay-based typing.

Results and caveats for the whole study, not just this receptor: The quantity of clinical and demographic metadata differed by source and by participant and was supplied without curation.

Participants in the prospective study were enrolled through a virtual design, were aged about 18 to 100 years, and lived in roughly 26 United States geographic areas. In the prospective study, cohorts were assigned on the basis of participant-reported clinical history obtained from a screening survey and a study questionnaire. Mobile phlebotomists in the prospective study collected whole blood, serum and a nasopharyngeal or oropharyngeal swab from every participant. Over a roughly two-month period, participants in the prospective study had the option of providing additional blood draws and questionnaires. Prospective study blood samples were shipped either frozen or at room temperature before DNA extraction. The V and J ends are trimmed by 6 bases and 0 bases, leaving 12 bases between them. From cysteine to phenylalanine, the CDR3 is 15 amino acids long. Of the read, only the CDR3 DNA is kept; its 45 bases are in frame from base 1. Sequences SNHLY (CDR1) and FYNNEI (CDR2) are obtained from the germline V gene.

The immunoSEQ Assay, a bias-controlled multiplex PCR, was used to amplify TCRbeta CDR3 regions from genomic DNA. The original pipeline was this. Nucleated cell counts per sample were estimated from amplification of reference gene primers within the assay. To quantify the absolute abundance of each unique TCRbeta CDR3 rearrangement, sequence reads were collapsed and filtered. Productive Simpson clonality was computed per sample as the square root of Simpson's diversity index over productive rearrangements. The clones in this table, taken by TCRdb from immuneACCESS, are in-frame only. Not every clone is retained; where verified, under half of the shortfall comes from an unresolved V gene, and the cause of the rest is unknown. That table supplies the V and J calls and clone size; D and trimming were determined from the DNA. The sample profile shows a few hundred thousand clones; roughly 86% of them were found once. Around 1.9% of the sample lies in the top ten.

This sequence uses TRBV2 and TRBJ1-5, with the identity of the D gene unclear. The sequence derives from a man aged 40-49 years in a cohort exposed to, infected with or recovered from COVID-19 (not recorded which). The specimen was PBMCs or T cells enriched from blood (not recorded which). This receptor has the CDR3 CASRRSGNSNQPQHF. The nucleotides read TGTGCCAGCAGGCGCAGCGGTAATAGCAATCAGCCCCAGCATTTT. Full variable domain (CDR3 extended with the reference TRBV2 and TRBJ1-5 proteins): EPEVTQTPSHQVTQMGQEVILRCVPISNHLYFYWYRQILGQKVEFLVSFYNNEISEKSEIFDDQFSVERPDGSNFTLKIRSTKLEDSAMYFCASRRSGNSNQPQHFGDGTRLSIL.